This TCR beta chain was captured in a study of T cells of healthy individuals. There are a few counts of this clonotype. V shed 0 bases and J shed 8 bases, with 16 bases lying between them. Germline V gene data show CDR1 as LGHNA and CDR2 as YSLEER. This CDR3 contains 16 residues. TCRdb reprocessed the 5' RACE reads via MiXCR and lists one record per CDR3 protein. The sample contains more than 85,000 distinct CDR3 sequences, about 16% of which appear only once. The origin of this receptor is a human donor in good health. This chain connects TRBV4-3 to TRBJ2-2; D perhaps matches TRBD2 (5 bases). The CDR3 reads CASSQDSRIREGELFF. As DNA, the CDR3 is TGCGCCAGCAGCCAAGATTCTCGCATACGGGAAGGGGAGCTGTTTTTT.